The clone carrying this TCR beta chain has ten or more counts. Its antigen is currently unknown. TCRdb processed the 5' RACE reads anew with MiXCR; each CDR3 protein has one entry. The top ten hold about 12% of the sample, which has 100,000 to 110,000 distinct CDR3 sequences, about 6.1% seen once. The sample originates from a study of identical twins. Only healthy Caucasians were enrolled as donors. Study-wide findings and caveats: The models gave estimates that fell short of the out-of-frame TCR alpha sharing seen in monozygotic twins.

The sample comprised memory T cells sorted from blood. The TCR sequence derives from a woman between 45 and 65 years old in good health.

CDR3 amino acids: CSAPPKGQFTGELFF. Here the CDR3 DNA reads TGCAGTGCACCGCCTAAAGGACAGTTCACCGGGGAGCTGTTTTTT. V and J are TRBV20-1 and TRBJ2-2, with D tentatively TRBD1 (6 bases). Germline loops: CDR1 DFQATT, CDR2 SNEGSKA (reference sequence). The CDR3 contains 15 residues. V lost 6 bases, J lost 4 bases, and 18 bases lay in between.